This T cell receptor beta chain derives from a study of early stage breast cancer tumors. Produced via immunoSEQ multiplex PCR; TCRdb's table is partial and in-frame only. The sample lists 50,000 to 75,000 clones; roughly 80% were seen once. The sequence came from a person aged 30-39 years with breast cancer. Sequenced material: blood.

CDR3 bases: TGTGCCTGGAGTTCAGGGGGACAGGACAGCGGTGAAGCTTTCTTT. Protein sequence: CAWSSGGQDSGEAFF. The J gene is TRBJ1-1, the V gene TRBV30, with 8 bases fitting TRBD1. V dropped 2 bases and J dropped 7; count of bases not matched to a gene: 12. The CDR3 extends over 15 amino acids. Germline V gene data show CDR1 as GTSNPN and CDR2 as SVGIG (reference sequence).